The clone carrying this T cell receptor beta chain was detected a few times. Its antigen is still unknown. As handled by the study authors: What underpinned the distant-metastasis classifier for papillary thyroid cancer was the set of CDR3 differences across clinicopathological groups. MiXCR was used by TCRdb to re-call the PCR reads. The V and J calls and clone size come from TCRdb's table, not from the authors' own analysis. Seen here are more than 40,000 clones, 20% to 25% observed once, and the top ten hold 13% to 15%. The data are from a study of metastatic and nonmetastatic thyroid tumors. For the study at large: For malignant and benign thyroid patients, tumor or nodule tissue and blood were the sources whose repertoires were compared.

All patients reached thyroid surgery having received no treatment beforehand. The germline V gene has CDR1 DFQATT and CDR2 SNEGSKA (reference sequence). CDR3 size: 16 residues. The V end was cut by 2 bases, the J end by 4 bases, with 17 bases between. Study observations and caveats: Benign nodules reportedly had significantly lower TCR beta diversity than malignant thyroid tumors in blood and tumor.

The sequencing sample was made of tumor tissue. The clonotype originates from a female donor with papillary thyroid cancer or a benign thyroid nodule (not recorded which). Some clones in this sample may be carry-over from other donors' samples. The chain employs TRBV20-1 and TRBJ1-4; D uncertain. The CDR3 spells CSARSRRLGSNEKLFF. As DNA, the CDR3 is TGCAGTGCTAGAAGTCGAAGGCTAGGAAGTAATGAAAAACTGTTTTTT.